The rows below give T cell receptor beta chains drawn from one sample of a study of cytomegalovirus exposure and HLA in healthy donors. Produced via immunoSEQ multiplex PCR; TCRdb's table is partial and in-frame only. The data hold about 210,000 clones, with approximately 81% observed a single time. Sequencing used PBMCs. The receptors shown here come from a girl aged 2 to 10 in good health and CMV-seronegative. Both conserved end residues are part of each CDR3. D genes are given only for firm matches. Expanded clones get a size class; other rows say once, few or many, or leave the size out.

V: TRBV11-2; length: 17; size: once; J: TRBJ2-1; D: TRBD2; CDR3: CASSPLAGLVSYNEQFF; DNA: TGTGCCAGCAGCCCATTAGCGGGACTTGTCTCCTACAATGAGCAGTTCTTC
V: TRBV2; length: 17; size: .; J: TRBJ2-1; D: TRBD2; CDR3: CASSEGPLAESHNEQFF; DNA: TGTGCCAGCAGTGAAGGACCCCTAGCGGAGAGTCACAATGAGCAGTTCTTC
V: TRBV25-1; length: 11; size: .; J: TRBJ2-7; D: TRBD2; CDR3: CASRGGHEQYF; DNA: TGTGCCAGCCGGGGGGGACACGAGCAGTACTTC
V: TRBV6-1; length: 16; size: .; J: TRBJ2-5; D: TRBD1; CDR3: CASSVQGEFRQETQYF; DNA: TGTGCCAGCAGTGTACAGGGGGAGTTCCGCCAAGAGACCCAGTACTTC
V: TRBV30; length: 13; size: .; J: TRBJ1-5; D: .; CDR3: CAWNGGSNQPQHF; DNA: TGTGCCTGGAATGGGGGCAGCAATCAGCCCCAGCATTTT
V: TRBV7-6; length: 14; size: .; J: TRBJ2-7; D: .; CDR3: CASSLGGTLYEQYF; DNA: TGTGCCAGCAGCTTAGGAGGGACTCTATACGAGCAGTACTTC
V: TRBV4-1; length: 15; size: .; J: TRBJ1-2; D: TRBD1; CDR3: CASRTPGQGNYGYTF; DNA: TGCGCCAGCAGAACTCCGGGACAGGGTAACTATGGCTACACCTTC
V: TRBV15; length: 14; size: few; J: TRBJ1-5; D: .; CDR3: CATSSYGSGQPQHF; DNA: TGTGCCACCAGCAGTTACGGGTCGGGACAGCCCCAGCATTTT
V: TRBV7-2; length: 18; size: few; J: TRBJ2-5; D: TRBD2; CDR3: CASSSITYMGLAGGPQYF; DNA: TGTGCCAGCAGCTCCATAACCTACATGGGACTAGCGGGAGGGCCCCAGTACTTC
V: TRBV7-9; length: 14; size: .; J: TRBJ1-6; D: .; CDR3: CASSLRQENSPLHF; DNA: TGTGCCAGCAGCTTACGACAGGAAAATTCACCCCTCCACTTT
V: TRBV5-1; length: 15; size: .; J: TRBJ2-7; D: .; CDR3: CASSLAGTQRSGQYF; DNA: TGCGCCAGCAGCTTGGCCGGGACTCAACGCTCCGGGCAGTACTTC
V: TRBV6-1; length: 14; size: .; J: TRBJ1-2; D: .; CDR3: CASSPLNSLYGYTF; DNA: TGTGCCAGCAGTCCCCTGAACAGCCTCTATGGCTACACCTTC
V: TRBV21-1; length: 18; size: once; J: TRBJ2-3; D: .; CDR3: CASSNRRGGLTTTDTQYF; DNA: TGTGCCAGCAGCAACAGACGCGGGGGCCTCACAACCACAGATACGCAGTATTTT
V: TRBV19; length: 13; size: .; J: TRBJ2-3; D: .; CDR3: CASRTAGTDTQYF; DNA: TGTGCCAGTAGGACAGCCGGCACAGATACGCAGTATTTT
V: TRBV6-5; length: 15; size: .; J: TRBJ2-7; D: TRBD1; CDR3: CASKPWTGRSYEQYF; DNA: TGTGCCAGCAAGCCGTGGACAGGGCGGAGCTACGAGCAGTACTTC
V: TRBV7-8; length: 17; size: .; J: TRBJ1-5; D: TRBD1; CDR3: CASSFLTGFYSNQPQHF; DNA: TGTGCCAGCAGCTTTTTGACAGGGTTCTATAGCAATCAGCCCCAGCATTTT
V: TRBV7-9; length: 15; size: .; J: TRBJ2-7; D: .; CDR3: CASSTRDTLSYEQYF; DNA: TGTGCCAGCAGCACCCGGGACACTCTCTCCTACGAGCAGTACTTC
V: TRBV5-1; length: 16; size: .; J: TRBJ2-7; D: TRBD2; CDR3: CASSLGGLAGSYEQYF; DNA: TGCGCCAGCAGCTTGGGTGGACTAGCGGGAAGCTACGAGCAGTACTTC
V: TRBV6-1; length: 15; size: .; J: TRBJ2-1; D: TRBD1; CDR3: CASTTGRTSYNEQFF; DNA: TGTGCCAGCACGACAGGGCGGACCTCCTACAATGAGCAGTTCTTC
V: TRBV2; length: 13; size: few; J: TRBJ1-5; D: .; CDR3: CASSESGNQPQHF; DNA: TGTGCCAGCAGTGAGTCGGGCAATCAGCCCCAGCATTTT
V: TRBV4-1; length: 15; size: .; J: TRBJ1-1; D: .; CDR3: CASSQGGAGYTEAFF; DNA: TGCGCCAGCAGCCAAGGAGGGGCGGGGTACACTGAAGCTTTCTTT
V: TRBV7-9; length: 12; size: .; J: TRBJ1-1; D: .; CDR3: CASSLYVAEAFF; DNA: TGTGCCAGCAGCTTGTATGTCGCTGAAGCTTTCTTT
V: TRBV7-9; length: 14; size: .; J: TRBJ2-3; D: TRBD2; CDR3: CAGGRGGATDTQYF; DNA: TGTGCCGGTGGTCGGGGGGGCGCGACAGATACGCAGTATTTT
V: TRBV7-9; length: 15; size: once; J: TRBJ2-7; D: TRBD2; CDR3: CASSLGLAGIHEQYF; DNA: TGTGCCAGCAGCTTAGGACTAGCGGGAATCCACGAGCAGTACTTC
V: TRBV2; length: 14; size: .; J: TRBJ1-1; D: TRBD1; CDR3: CASRDFTGATEAFF; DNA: TGTGCCAGCAGAGACTTCACAGGGGCCACTGAAGCTTTCTTT